The next 19 T cell receptor beta chains were all read from a single sample in a study of cytomegalovirus exposure and HLA in healthy donors (TCRdb year 2017). Libraries came from the immunoSEQ multiplex PCR assay. For the multiplex PCR, a mixture combining 60 forward primers for TCR Vbeta segments and 13 reverse primers for TCR Jbeta segments was used. The source is immuneACCESS, and TCRdb retained only in-frame sequences with V and J called. Part of the clones is not carried over; for the studies checked, unresolved V genes explain less than half of this, and the remainder is unexplained. For this sample there are about 140,000 clones; around 82% appear just once. About 3.2% of the sample is in the top ten clones. The specimen sequenced was PBMCs. These receptor sequences come from a female donor in good health and CMV-seronegative.

This clone was counted once. This sequence joins TRBV5-1 and TRBJ2-1, with TRBD2 matching 13 bases. Germline loops: CDR1 SGHRS, CDR2 YFSETQ. With 0 bases clipped from V and 0 bases from J, the junction kept 3 bases outside the gene matches. The CDR3 totals 18 residues. In nucleotides, the CDR3 is TGCGCCAGCAGCTTGGGACTAGCGGGGGGTTACTCCTACAATGAGCAGTTCTTC. Translation: CASSLGLAGGYSYNEQFF.

The chain joins TRBV7-9 to TRBJ1-5, with D perhaps TRBD1 (5 bases). The CDR3 covers 13 residues. In germline, CDR1 is SEHNR, CDR2 FQNEAQ (reference sequence). Trimming pared 1 base from V and 10 bases from J, leaving 11 bases between. The CDR3 nucleotides read TGTGCCAGCAGCTTAGGGTCGGGGGTCCCCCAGCATTTT. Its protein is CASSLGSGVPQHF.

V and J are TRBV28 and TRBJ1-1; no firm D call. The CDR3 runs 13 residues. Germline V gives CDR1 MDHEN, CDR2 SYDVKM. V lost 1 base, J lost 3 bases, and 6 bases lay in between. CDR3 DNA sequence: TGTGCCAGCAGTTTATATAGTGACACTGAAGCTTTCTTT. It is translated as CASSLYSDTEAFF.

The genes are TRBV18 and TRBJ2-7; unclear D gene. The CDR3 contains 13 residues. Germline V gene lookup returns CDR1 KGHSH and CDR2 LQKENI. V lost 3 bases, J lost 3 bases, and 9 bases lay in between. This CDR3 reads CASSPGVNYEQYF. DNA for the CDR3: TGTGCCAGCTCACCTGGAGTGAACTACGAGCAGTACTTC.

This clone was observed once. The CDR3 nucleotides are TGTGCCAGCAGCGCTAAGTCAGGGCCCGGCTACACCTTC. Protein product: CASSAKSGPGYTF. The chain has TRBV11-2 and TRBJ1-2, with a weak D call TRBD1 (5 bases). CDR3 length equals 13 residues. Germline CDR1 is SGHAT and CDR2 is FQNNGV. V was pared by 5 bases and J by 8 bases, with 15 bases between.

The chain is built from TRBV11-2 and TRBJ2-7; 7 nucleotides match TRBD2. The CDR3 has 16 amino acids. The germline V gene has CDR1 SGHAT and CDR2 FQNNGV. J gave up 4 bases and V 4 bases, and 13 bases lay outside the gene matches. The CDR3, as DNA: TGTGCCAGCAGCTCCCCTCGTGCGGGAGAGTTATACGAGCAGTACTTC. Amino acid sequence: CASSSPRAGELYEQYF.

The rearrangement joins TRBV9 to TRBJ2-7; maybe TRBD2 (5 bases). V was shortened by 4 bases and J by 4 bases, with 15 bases between the two germline ends. Germline loops: CDR1 SGDLS, CDR2 YYNGEE. The CDR3 consists of 14 residues. CDR3 DNA: TGTGCCAGCAGCCCCGCGACGTGGGAGTACGAGCAGTACTTC. This codes for CASSPATWEYEQYF.

With respect to this clone: Other DNA sequences in the same sample also yield this CDR3. The CDR3 spells CASSQPQGALGSPLHF. DNA of the CDR3: TGTGCCAGCAGTCAACCACAGGGGGCGCTAGGATCGCCCCTCCACTTT. The chain joins TRBV28 to TRBJ1-6, with TRBD1 matching 9 bases. The CDR3 contains 16 residues. CDR1 is MDHEN, CDR2 SYDVKM, per germline. V was pared by 5 bases and J by 13 bases, with 15 bases of the junction left unmatched. Full variable domain (remainder filled in from reference TRBV28 and TRBJ1-6): DVKVTQSSRYLVKRTGEKVFLECVQDMDHENMFWYRQDPGLGLRLIYFSYDVKMKEKGDIPEGYSVSREKKERFSLILESASTNQTSMYLCASSQPQGALGSPLHFGNGTRLTVT.

The chain carries TRBV21-1 and TRBJ2-1; TRBD2 is taken as the D call from the table, unchecked against the DNA. TRBV21-1 is described as a pseudogene. The CDR3 length is 17 residues. CDR3 loop: CASSNIRGRSSYNEQFF. In DNA, the CDR3 is TGTGCCAGCAGCAATATACGCGGCCGCAGCTCCTACAATGAGCAGTTCTTC.

The chain has TRBV6-1 and TRBJ1-2; 7 bases agree with TRBD1. Germline V lookup: CDR1 MNHNS, CDR2 SASEGT. The junction had 2 bases not matched to a gene; V was cut back by 0 bases and J by 4 bases. The CDR3 runs to 14 residues. The DNA for the CDR3 is TGTGCCAGCAGTGAAGCGACAGGGAGCTATGGCTACACCTTC. Translating gives CASSEATGSYGYTF.

This chain connects TRBV12-5 to TRBJ1-1; TRBD1 is a possible D gene (5 bases). The length of the CDR3 is 13 residues. Between the trimmed V and J ends, which lost 8 bases and 4 bases, there was a span of 14 bases. The V gene's germline CDR1 is LGHNT and CDR2 FRNRAP. CDR3 sequence: CASIVQGGTEAFF. CDR3 coding DNA: TGTGCTAGTATAGTTCAGGGTGGCACTGAAGCTTTCTTT.

This sequence joins TRBV4-1 and TRBJ2-5; 13 bases fit TRBD2. Germline trimming cut 0 bases from V and 5 bases from J; bases unmatched to any gene: 9. The CDR3 runs 18 residues. CDR1 is MGHRA and CDR2 is YSYEKL in the germline V gene. The CDR3 DNA sequence: TGCGCCAGCAGCCAAGAGGGGACTAGCGGGATATCTGTGGAGACCCAGTACTTC. Translation gives CASSQEGTSGISVETQYF.

This clone appeared a few times. J is TRBJ2-1 and V is TRBV5-1, with no clear D. This CDR3 region has 13 residues. Trimming took off 0 bases at V and 3 bases at J, with 4 bases between the two ends. Germline CDR1 is SGHRS and CDR2 is YFSETQ. CDR3 amino acids: CASSLDSYNEQFF. CDR3 DNA sequence: TGCGCCAGCAGCTTGGACAGCTACAATGAGCAGTTCTTC.

The chain carries TRBV28 and TRBJ1-2; 9 nucleotides line up with TRBD1. After removal of 6 bases from V and 2 bases from J, the junction contained 7 bases not matched to a gene. CDR3 length: 15 residues. Germline V gene lookup returns CDR1 MDHEN and CDR2 SYDVKM. CDR3 amino acids: CASSPGTGTNYGYTF. The CDR3 DNA reads as TGTGCCAGCAGCCCCGGGACAGGGACCAACTATGGCTACACCTTC.

The rearrangement links TRBV11-2 to TRBJ1-2; D is perhaps TRBD1 (6 bases). V lost 0 bases, J lost 7 bases, and 18 bases lay in between. The CDR3 is 16 amino acids. The germline V gene encodes CDR1 SGHAT and CDR2 FQNNGV. This CDR3 reads CASSLDFGQSTGGYTF. CDR3 in DNA: TGTGCCAGCAGCTTAGATTTTGGACAGAGCACGGGTGGCTACACCTTC.

The V and J genes are TRBV28 and TRBJ1-2; D is possibly TRBD1 (5 bases). Germline V gene lookup returns CDR1 MDHEN and CDR2 SYDVKM. Deletions cut 8 bases from V and 4 bases from J, with 23 bases between. CDR3 size: 16 residues. The CDR3 reads CASRPSFLDSLYGYTF. The DNA of the CDR3 is TGTGCCAGCCGACCAAGCTTCCTTGACAGCCTCTATGGCTACACCTTC.

The CDR3 DNA follows: TGTGCCACCTCCCCAGACCACGCGGCCAACCAAGAGACCCAGTACTTC. Translating gives CATSPDHAANQETQYF. The chain recombines TRBV15 with TRBJ2-5; D is uncertain. The CDR3 is made up of 16 amino acids. Looked up from germline, CDR1 is LNHNV and CDR2 is YYDKDF (reference sequence). V gave up 8 bases and J gave up 0 bases, with 19 bases separating them.

The table lists this clone with a few counts. The rearrangement joins TRBV7-7 to TRBJ1-6; perhaps TRBD1 as D (5 bases). CDR3 size: 16 residues. The V end lost 1 base, the J end lost 10 bases, and 17 bases lay between the germline ends. The germline V gene has CDR1 SSHAT and CDR2 FNYEAQ (reference sequence). CDR3 region: CASSLVSSRSGSPLHF. The CDR3 DNA is TGTGCCAGCAGCTTAGTAAGTTCCCGCTCAGGGTCACCCCTCCACTTT. The whole variable domain, filled in from reference TRBV7-7 and TRBJ1-6, reads GAGVSQSPRYKVTKRGQDVTLRCDPISSHATLYWYQQALGQGPEFLTYFNYEAQPDKSGLPSDRFSAERPEGSISTLTIQRTEQRDSAMYRCASSLVSSRSGSPLHFGNGTRLTVT.

This clone was recorded a few times. CDR3 nucleotide sequence: TGTGCAAGTCGCTTAGGTCACAGGGCTTCGGGACTAGCGGGAGGCAATGAGCAGTTCTTC. Its protein is CASRLGHRASGLAGGNEQFF. The chain couples TRBV12-2 to TRBJ2-1; the table's D call, TRBD2, was not checked against the DNA. TRBV12-2 is labeled a pseudogene. The CDR3 length is 20 residues.